The entry that follows covers one T cell receptor (beta chain) sequence. No antigen is known for it. This sample is drawn from a study of cytomegalovirus exposure and HLA in healthy donors. Overall study results and limits: Analyses of presence/absence relied on an assumption of roughly uniform sequencing depth across donors. It was only CMV serostatus that was available as immune exposure information. Segments of the TCR beta V type were, in most cases, productive about 87% or about 30% of the time in an earlier analysis.

Donors likely had unrecorded immune exposures despite being nominally healthy when sampled. The V and J ends lost 0 bases and 4 bases respectively, with 5 bases between them. CDR3 length: 13 residues. Germline V gene sequence: CDR1 SSHAT, CDR2 FNYEAQ (reference sequence). PCR primers comprised 60 Vbeta and 13 Jbeta primers. The table came from immunoSEQ multiplex PCR; TCRdb's copy has only in-frame clones and leaves some out. The sample has 150,000 or so clones, 70% to 80% seen once; the top ten hold about 9.7%. The chain combines TRBV7-7 with TRBJ2-3; D unclear. This TCR was sampled from a man between 18 and 29 years old in good health and CMV-seropositive. Source material: PBMCs. The DNA of the CDR3 is TGTGCCAGCAGCTTAGCCGAGGCAGATACGCAGTATTTT. This encodes CASSLAEADTQYF.